This TCR beta chain was captured in a study of T cell repertoires in cytomegalovirus infection. Across the study: Both a matching HLA type and CMV infection were indicated by public TCR beta signatures.

TCRdb called the reads again in MiXCR, with one record for every CDR3 protein. The sample includes tens of thousands of distinct CDR3 sequences, roughly a fifth of them seen just once. CDR3 length: 15 residues. Looked up from germline, CDR1 is SEHNR and CDR2 is FQNEAQ (reference sequence). The V and J ends lost 5 bases and 3 bases respectively, with 15 bases between them. General study points: CMV carriers with the relevant HLA were identified by cumulative public TCR beta family frequency.

Comments on this clonotype: As yet, its antigen is unknown.

The chain links TRBV7-9 to TRBJ2-3, with D perhaps TRBD1 or TRBD2 (5 bases each). This receptor was obtained from a human donor in good health (CMV status not recorded). Some clones in this sample may be carry-over from other donors' samples. The sample consisted of CD8+ T cells from cultured PBMCs, taken from culture after CMV antigen stimulation. The CDR3 reads CASSPRTRDTDTQYF. The DNA for the CDR3 is TGTGCCAGCAGCCCGAGGACACGGGATACAGATACGCAGTATTTT.